This TCR beta chain was profiled in a study of blood T cell repertoires in COVID-19. Study summary: T cells, B-cell-depleted T cells, or PBMCs provided the cDNA or gDNA that served as material.

The repertoire was sequenced with immunoSEQ multiplex PCR; TCRdb's copy has only in-frame clones and lacks some. The table shows about 210,000 clones, with approximately 78% occurring only once. CDR1 SNHLY and CDR2 FYNNEI come from the germline V gene. The CDR3 extends over 16 amino acids. V lost 1 base and J 2 bases, leaving 13 bases between the germline ends. Sequencing used peripheral blood. This clonotype was sampled from a woman between 40 and 50 years old with acute or convalescent COVID-19. This chain uses TRBV2 with TRBJ2-3; D perhaps matches TRBD1 (6 bases). The CDR3 sequence is CASSEEGPGDTDTQYF. The CDR3 nucleotides read TGTGCCAGCAGTGAAGAGGGGCCAGGGGACACAGATACGCAGTATTTT.